This T cell receptor (beta chain) was sequenced during a study of T cell changes during pregnancy in multiple sclerosis. Germline-derived CDR1 and CDR2 are SGHVS and FNYEAQ. The junction had 6 bases not matched to a gene; V was cut back by 0 bases and J by 7 bases. The CDR3 consists of 16 residues. Only in-frame clones appear in the TCRdb table, and some are missing; sequencing was by immunoSEQ multiplex PCR. The sample yields 90,000 to 100,000 clones, 85% to 95% seen once. This chain joins TRBV7-6 and TRBJ1-6, with 7 bases matching TRBD1. The specimen was peripheral blood, collected in the first trimester of pregnancy. This clonotype originated in a female donor with multiple sclerosis, enrolled in a pregnancy study. CDR3 sequence: CASSLAPGQQNSPLHF. The CDR3 coding sequence is TGTGCCAGCAGCTTAGCTCCGGGACAGCAGAATTCACCCCTCCACTTT.